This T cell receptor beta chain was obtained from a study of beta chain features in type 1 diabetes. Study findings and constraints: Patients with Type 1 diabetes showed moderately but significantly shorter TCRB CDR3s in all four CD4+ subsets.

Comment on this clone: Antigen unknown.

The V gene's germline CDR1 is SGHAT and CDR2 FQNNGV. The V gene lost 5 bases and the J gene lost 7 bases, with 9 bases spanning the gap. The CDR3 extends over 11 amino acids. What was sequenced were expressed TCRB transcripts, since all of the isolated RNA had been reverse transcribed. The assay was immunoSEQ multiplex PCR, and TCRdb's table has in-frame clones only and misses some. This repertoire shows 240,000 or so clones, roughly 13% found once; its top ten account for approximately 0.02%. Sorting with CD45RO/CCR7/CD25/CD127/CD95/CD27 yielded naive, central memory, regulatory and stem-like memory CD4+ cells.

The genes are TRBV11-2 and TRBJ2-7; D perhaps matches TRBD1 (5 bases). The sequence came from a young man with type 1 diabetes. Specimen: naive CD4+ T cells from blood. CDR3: CASSLSGEQYF. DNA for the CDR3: TGTGCCAGCAGCCTCTCAGGGGAGCAGTACTTC.